The 28 T cell receptor beta chains in this list originate from one sample, sequenced in a study of early T cells in non-severe SARS-CoV-2 infection. Each CDR3 protein gets one entry after TCRdb re-called the 5' RACE reads with MiXCR. Among more than 60,000 distinct CDR3 sequences listed, over 10% were seen once. The sequenced sample was whole blood, obtained at baseline. These TCRs come from an adult who was a healthcare worker with PCR-confirmed SARS-CoV-2 infection or an uninfected control (not recorded which).

In its sample, this clonotype was seen a few times. The chain uses TRBV6-6 and TRBJ2-1; D is uncertain. In germline, CDR1 is MNHNY, CDR2 SVGAGI (reference sequence). V lost 5 bases to trimming and J lost 0 bases, with 11 bases between them. CDR3 length: 15 amino acids. For the CDR3, the DNA is TGTGCCAGCAGTGAAAACCCGAGCTCCTACAATGAGCAGTTCTTC. Its translation is CASSENPSSYNEQFF.

This clonotype showed up many times. The V call is TRBV18, the J call TRBJ1-2, with 10 positions matching TRBD1. Trimming removed 5 bases from V and 8 bases from J; junction bases left unmatched: 2. The CDR3 totals 12 residues. The germline gives CDR1 KGHSH, CDR2 LQKENI. The CDR3 sequence: CASSGTGDGYTF. In DNA form, the CDR3 reads TGTGCCAGCTCAGGGACAGGGGACGGCTACACCTTC.

The gene calls are TRBV6-5 and TRBJ1-1, with D unclear. The V gene lost 7 bases and the J gene lost 6 bases, with 9 bases spanning the gap. CDR3 length equals 11 residues. Per the germline V gene, CDR1 is MNHEY and CDR2 is SVGAGI. The CDR3: CASKGAAEAFF. The CDR3 DNA reads as TGTGCCAGCAAAGGCGCTGCTGAAGCTTTCTTT.

V and J are TRBV28 and TRBJ2-7; 11 bases agree with TRBD1. V lost 4 bases to trimming and J lost 8 bases; unmatched junction nucleotides: 10. This CDR3 comprises 15 residues. From germline, CDR1 is MDHEN and CDR2 SYDVKM. The CDR3 spells CASSSTGTGGSKQYF. The CDR3 nucleotides are TGTGCCAGCAGTTCTACCGGGACAGGGGGGAGCAAGCAGTACTTC.

This clonotype was counted between two and nine times. In DNA, the CDR3 is TGTGCCAGTAATCGAGGGGGCGCACACTCCTACAATGAGCAGTTCTTC. Its translation is CASNRGGAHSYNEQFF. The chain employs TRBV19 and TRBJ2-1; 7 bases map to TRBD1. Germline V gene sequence: CDR1 LNHDA, CDR2 SQIVND (reference sequence). J gave up 0 bases and V 7 bases, and 9 bases lay outside the gene matches. The CDR3 is 16 amino acids.

The chain uses TRBV20-1 and TRBJ1-1, with D perhaps TRBD1 (6 bases). The germline V gene has CDR1 DFQATT and CDR2 SNEGSKA (reference sequence). V was cut by 0 bases and J by 4 bases, with 12 bases left in between. The CDR3 extends over 14 amino acids. Here the CDR3 DNA reads TGCAGTGCTAGAGATGGTGGCAGGGGCACTGAAGCTTTCTTT. Protein product: CSARDGGRGTEAFF.

This clonotype was detected only a few times. The chain combines TRBV11-2 with TRBJ2-1; 9 nucleotides align to TRBD2. Looked up from germline, CDR1 is SGHAT and CDR2 is FQNNGV. The trim removed 3 bases at V and 10 bases at J, leaving 7 bases unmatched. This CDR3 region has 14 residues. CDR3 sequence: CASSLGGGAPEQFF. The CDR3 DNA sequence: TGTGCCAGCAGCTTGGGCGGGGGGGCGCCCGAGCAGTTCTTC.

The chain uses TRBV9 and TRBJ2-3; D is unclear. The V end lost 2 bases, the J end lost 2 bases, and 12 bases lay between the germline ends. The CDR3 loop spans 15 amino acids. CDR1 and CDR2 from the germline V gene are SGDLS and YYNGEE. The CDR3 bases are TGTGCCAGCAGCGTCTCCCCGCAGGCCACAGATACGCAGTATTTT. Protein sequence: CASSVSPQATDTQYF.

This clonotype was found many times. This rearrangement joins TRBV2 to TRBJ1-2; 8 bases are shared with TRBD1. Germline V lookup: CDR1 SNHLY, CDR2 FYNNEI. The V gene end was trimmed by 3 bases and the J gene end by 4 bases; junction bases not matched to a gene: 7. This CDR3 contains 15 residues. Written as DNA, the CDR3 is TGTGCCAGCAGTGAGGGCAGGGGGCGATTCTATGGCTACACCTTC. Translating it yields CASSEGRGRFYGYTF.

The rearrangement uses TRBV24-1 and TRBJ2-1, with 7 positions matching TRBD1. From germline, CDR1 is KGHDR and CDR2 SFDVKD. Trimming took 7 bases from V and 7 from J; bases not matched to a gene: 0. The CDR3 extends over 11 amino acids. The CDR3 loop is CATSRGNEQFF. The CDR3, as DNA: TGTGCCACCAGCAGGGGGAATGAGCAGTTCTTC.

This clonotype was seen a handful of times. The V gene is TRBV28, the J gene TRBJ1-2; D unclear. Germline values: CDR1 MDHEN, CDR2 SYDVKM. The V end was cut by 4 bases, the J end by 6 bases, with 12 bases between. This CDR3 spans 13 amino acids. The CDR3 loop reads CASSYPTRHGYTF. CDR3 DNA: TGTGCCAGCAGTTACCCCACGCGGCATGGCTACACCTTC.

In its sample, this clonotype was seen many times. The CDR3 protein is CASSVEGLEQYF. The CDR3 nucleotides are TGTGCCAGCAGTGTCGAAGGCCTCGAGCAGTACTTC. V and J are TRBV2 and TRBJ2-7; D is ambiguous. The length of the CDR3 is 12 residues. Germline CDR1 is SNHLY and CDR2 is FYNNEI. Trimming took off 4 bases at V and 6 bases at J, with 10 bases between the two ends.

This clonotype has more than one count but fewer than ten. The chain couples TRBV18 to TRBJ1-2; D might be TRBD1 (5 bases). Between the trimmed V and J ends, which lost 1 base and 2 bases, there was a span of 8 bases. Germline V gene sequence: CDR1 KGHSH, CDR2 LQKENI. The CDR3 has 14 residues. The CDR3 region is CASSPLGENYGYTF. In nucleotides, the CDR3 is TGTGCCAGCTCACCACTGGGGGAGAACTATGGCTACACCTTC.

This clonotype was counted many times. The rearrangement links TRBV25-1 to TRBJ2-1, with 9 bases aligning to TRBD2. V gave up 5 bases and J gave up 4 bases; unmatched junction bases: 9. The germline V gene has CDR1 MGHDK and CDR2 SYGVNS. The CDR3 is made up of 16 amino acids. The CDR3: CASSPRPSGAYNEQFF. The CDR3 DNA reads as TGTGCCAGCAGTCCCCGACCTAGCGGGGCTTACAATGAGCAGTTCTTC.

The V and J genes are TRBV10-3 and TRBJ2-3; D remains ambiguous. Germline V gives CDR1 ENHRY, CDR2 SYGVKD. The CDR3 spans 12 residues. Trimming took 2 bases from V and 4 from J, leaving 4 bases between them. The CDR3 DNA follows: TGTGCCATCAGTGAGGACGCAGATACGCAGTATTTT. Translated, it gives CAISEDADTQYF.

Only a few counts were recorded for this clonotype. The chain joins TRBV6-1 to TRBJ2-1; D uncertain. There are 16 residues in the CDR3. Germline CDR1 MNHNS, CDR2 SASEGT. The V gene lost 3 bases and the J gene lost 0 bases, with 12 bases spanning the gap. The CDR3 DNA follows: TGTGCCAGCAGTGAGTTGGCACCAGGCTCCTACAATGAGCAGTTCTTC. This sequence encodes CASSELAPGSYNEQFF.

This clonotype was picked up a small number of times. This chain uses TRBV9 with TRBJ2-1, with TRBD1 matching 8 bases. The CDR3 contains 17 residues. The J segment lost 0 bases and the V segment lost 3 bases, leaving 8 bases of the junction unmatched. Germline V lookup: CDR1 SGDLS, CDR2 YYNGEE. This chain's CDR3 is CASSDGTGRGSYNEQFF. CDR3 nucleotide sequence: TGTGCCAGCAGCGACGGGACAGGCCGGGGCTCCTACAATGAGCAGTTCTTC.

There are many counts of this clonotype. The chain joins TRBV20-1 to TRBJ2-7, with no clear D. Per the germline V gene, CDR1 is DFQATT and CDR2 is SNEGSKA (reference sequence). This CDR3 has 13 amino acids. Trimming took 5 bases from V and 2 from J, leaving 13 bases between them. CDR3 sequence: CSASQDLPYEQYF. The CDR3 DNA follows: TGCAGTGCTTCGCAGGACCTCCCCTACGAGCAGTACTTC.

This clonotype appeared many times. This chain joins TRBV7-8 and TRBJ2-1; TRBD2 might be the D (7 bases). V gave up 3 bases and J gave up 3 bases, with 12 bases separating them. Germline V lookup: CDR1 SGHVS, CDR2 FQNEAQ. This CDR3 is built from 15 residues. Here the CDR3 DNA reads TGTGCCAGCAGCTTGGGGGGGCCACTCTACAATGAGCAGTTCTTC. It yields the protein CASSLGGPLYNEQFF.

In its sample, this clonotype was seen a few times. The gene calls are TRBV4-2 and TRBJ1-2; D remains unclear. The CDR3 totals 13 residues. The V and J ends lost 3 bases and 8 bases respectively, with 13 bases between them. From germline, CDR1 is LGHNA and CDR2 YNFKEQ. The DNA of the CDR3 is TGTGCCAGCAGCCATCCCCGCGAGGGAGGCTACACCTTC. Its translation is CASSHPREGGYTF.

The sample holds many counts of this clonotype. The rearrangement links TRBV3-1 to TRBJ2-2; 10 bases fit TRBD1. Germline V gene lookup returns CDR1 LGHDT and CDR2 YNNKEL (reference sequence). This CDR3 has 17 amino acids. Trimming cost V 6 bases and J 4 bases; bases outside gene matches: 11. CDR3 loop: CASRLQDRGRGTGELFF. In DNA, the CDR3 is TGTGCCAGCAGGCTCCAAGACAGGGGGCGAGGCACCGGGGAGCTGTTTTTT.

The V and J genes are TRBV6-1 and TRBJ1-6; the match to TRBD1 covers 7 bases. CDR1 is MNHNS, CDR2 SASEGT, per germline. The CDR3 has 16 amino acids. The J segment lost 3 bases and the V segment lost 4 bases, leaving 6 bases of the junction unmatched. CDR3 loop: CASSVRDSRYNSPLHF. In DNA, the CDR3 is TGTGCCAGCAGTGTCCGGGACAGCCGCTATAATTCACCCCTCCACTTT.

This clonotype was counted many times. This chain links TRBV6-6 with TRBJ1-3; D ambiguous. The V gene's germline CDR1 is MNHNY and CDR2 SVGAGI (reference sequence). Trimming stripped 8 bases from V and 4 bases from J, with 12 bases between. CDR3 size: 13 residues. The CDR3 coding sequence is TGTGCCAGCCACATGAACAGAGGAAACACCATATATTTT. It codes for CASHMNRGNTIYF.

The rearrangement joins TRBV2 to TRBJ1-5; D may be TRBD1 (6 bases). V was trimmed by 1 base and J by 7 bases, leaving 14 bases between them. The CDR3 covers 15 residues. Per the germline V gene, CDR1 is SNHLY and CDR2 is FYNNEI. The DNA for the CDR3 is TGTGCCAGCAGTGAAGGGCGGCAGGGGACCCAGCCCCAGCATTTT. It translates to CASSEGRQGTQPQHF.

This clonotype has ten or more counts. The gene calls are TRBV2 and TRBJ2-7; D is perhaps TRBD2 (5 bases). Trimming stripped 7 bases from V and 3 bases from J, with 16 bases between. This CDR3 is 14 amino acids long. CDR1 and CDR2 from the germline V gene are SNHLY and FYNNEI. The CDR3 DNA reads TGTGCCAGCACCTTGGGGAGTCAATACTACGAGCAGTACTTC. Translation gives CASTLGSQYYEQYF.

The table lists this clonotype with a count of one. The chain recombines TRBV6-2 or TRBV6-3 with TRBJ2-3; 12 positions match TRBD2. This CDR3 contains 16 residues. The germline CDR1 and CDR2 sequences are MNHEY and SVGEGT. V shed 4 bases, J shed 4 bases, and the junction held 6 bases outside the gene matches. The CDR3 reads CASSLVLAGGADTQYF. The CDR3 DNA reads TGTGCCAGCAGTTTGGTACTAGCGGGGGGTGCAGATACGCAGTATTTT.

This clonotype was counted only a few times. The chain is built from TRBV2 and TRBJ2-3; D possibly matches TRBD1 or TRBD2 (7 bases each). V was pared by 10 bases and J by 2 bases, with 13 bases between. Germline V lookup: CDR1 SNHLY, CDR2 FYNNEI. The CDR3 sequence is 13 residues long. CDR3 sequence: CATRGGPTDTQYF. CDR3 DNA: TGTGCCACCAGGGGGGGACCCACAGATACGCAGTATTTT.

A note on this clonotype: At one end the junction does not follow the germline gene, possibly because of a read error. The chain uses TRBV7-8 and TRBJ1-6; no firm D call. Germline V CDR1 and CDR2: SGHVS, FQNEAQ. The CDR3 extends over 13 amino acids. The CDR3 sequence is CASSLKYDSSLHF. In DNA, the CDR3 is TGTGCCAGCAGCTTAAAATATGATTCATCCCTCCACTTT.